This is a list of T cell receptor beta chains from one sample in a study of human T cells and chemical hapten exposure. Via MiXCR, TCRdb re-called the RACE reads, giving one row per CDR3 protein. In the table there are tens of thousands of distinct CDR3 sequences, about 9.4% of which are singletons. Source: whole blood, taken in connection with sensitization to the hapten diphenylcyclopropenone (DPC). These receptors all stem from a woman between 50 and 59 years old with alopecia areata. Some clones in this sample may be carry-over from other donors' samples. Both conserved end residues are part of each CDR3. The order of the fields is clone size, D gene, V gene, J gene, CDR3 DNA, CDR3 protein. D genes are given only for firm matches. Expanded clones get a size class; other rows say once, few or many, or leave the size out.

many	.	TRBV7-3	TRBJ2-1	TGTGCCAGCAGCGGCCGAGGCAATGAGCAGTTCTTC	CASSGRGNEQFF
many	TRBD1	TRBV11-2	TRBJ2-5	TGTGCCAGCAGCCCAAGGGACAGGGCGTTTGAGACCCAGTACTTC	CASSPRDRAFETQYF
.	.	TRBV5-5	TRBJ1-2	TGTGCCAGCACCGCCTCCGGGACCCCTGGACGGGGCTACACCTTC	CASTASGTPGRGYTF
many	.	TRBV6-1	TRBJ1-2	TGTGCCAGCACACAGGCTAACTATGGCTACACCTTC	CASTQANYGYTF
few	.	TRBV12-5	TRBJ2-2	TGTGCTAGTGGTCCCGGGGGTCCCGCCGACACCGGGGAGCTGTTTTTT	CASGPGGPADTGELFF
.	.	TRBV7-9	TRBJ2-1	TGTGCCAGCAGCTTAGGGTGGGCTGTTGAGCAGTTCTTC	CASSLGWAVEQFF
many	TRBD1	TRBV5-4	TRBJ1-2	TGTGCCAGCAGCTCCGGGACAGTGACTAACTATGGCTACACCTTC	CASSSGTVTNYGYTF
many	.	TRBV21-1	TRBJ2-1	TGTGCCAGCAGCATCGACCAACGCCTTGGCAATGAGCAGTTCTTC	CASSIDQRLGNEQFF
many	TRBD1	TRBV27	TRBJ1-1	TGTGCCAGCAGAAAAAGGGGACAGGGGCCTGAAGCTTTCTTT	CASRKRGQGPEAFF
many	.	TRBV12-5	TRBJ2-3	TGTGCTAGTGGTTTGGGACTGACCACAGATACGCAGTATTTT	CASGLGLTTDTQYF
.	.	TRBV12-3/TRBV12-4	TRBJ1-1	TGTGCCAGCAGTCCCAGGGTCGACACTGAAGCTTTCTTT	CASSPRVDTEAFF
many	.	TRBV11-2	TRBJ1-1	TGTGCCAGCCAGCGCAACTACATGAACACTGAAGCTTTCTTT	CASQRNYMNTEAFF
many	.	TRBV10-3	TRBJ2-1	TGTGCCACCGCAGCCCCTAGCGATCGTGAGCAGTTCTTC	CATAAPSDREQFF
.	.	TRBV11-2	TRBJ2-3	TGTGCCAGCAGCCCGCCTGGGCGCACAGATACGCAGTATTTT	CASSPPGRTDTQYF
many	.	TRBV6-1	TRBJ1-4	TGTGCCAGCAGTGAAATCGGACGAAATGAAAAACTGTTTTTT	CASSEIGRNEKLFF
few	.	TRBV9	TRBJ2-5	TGTGCCAGCAGCGATACGCTCCAAGAGACCCAGTACTTC	CASSDTLQETQYF
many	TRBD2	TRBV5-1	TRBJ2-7	TGCGCCAGCAGCTCTAGCGGGAGCGACGAGCAGTACTTC	CASSSSGSDEQYF
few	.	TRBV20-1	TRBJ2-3	TGCAGTGCTTCCCCCGAGGAGCAGATAGATACGCAGTATTTT	CSASPEEQIDTQYF
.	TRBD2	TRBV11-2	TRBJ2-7	TGTGCCAGCAGCCCTAGCGGGAGGGCCACCTACGAGCAGTACTTC	CASSPSGRATYEQYF
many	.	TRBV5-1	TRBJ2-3	TGCGCCAGCAGCTTGGCGGGGACGAATACGCAGTATTTT	CASSLAGTNTQYF
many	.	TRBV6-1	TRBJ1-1	TGTGCCAGCAGTGACCGGAAAGGCTCAGCTTTCTTT	CASSDRKGSAFF
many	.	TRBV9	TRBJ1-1	TGTGCCAGCAGCCCGCAACCTGCGAACACTGAAGCTTTCTTT	CASSPQPANTEAFF
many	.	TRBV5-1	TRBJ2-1	TGCGCCAGCAGCCCATTAAACAGGGTCCACAATGAGCAGTTCTTC	CASSPLNRVHNEQFF
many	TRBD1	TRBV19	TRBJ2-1	TGTGCCAGTAGTCACACAGGGGACGAGCAGTTCTTC	CASSHTGDEQFF
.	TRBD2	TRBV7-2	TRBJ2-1	TGTGCCAGCAGCTTAGTGGGGCTAGCGGGAGGGAGCAATGAGCAGTTCTTC	CASSLVGLAGGSNEQFF
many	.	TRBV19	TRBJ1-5	TGTGCCAGTAGTGGGGGGCTCGGGCAGCCCCAGCATTTT	CASSGGLGQPQHF
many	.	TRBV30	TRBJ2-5	TGTGCCTGGAGTATGGGATTAGAGACCCAGTACTTC	CAWSMGLETQYF
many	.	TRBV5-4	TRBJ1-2	TGTGCCAGCAGCTTGGAATCAGGAGGAGGCTACACCTTC	CASSLESGGGYTF
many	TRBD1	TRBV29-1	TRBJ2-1	TGCAGCATGGCCCGGGACAGCTCCTACAATGAGCAGTTCTTC	CSMARDSSYNEQFF
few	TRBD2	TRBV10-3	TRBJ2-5	TGTGCCATCGCTAGCGGGCCCCAAGAGACCCAGTACTTC	CAIASGPQETQYF
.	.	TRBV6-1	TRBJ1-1	TGTGCCAGCAGTGCCGGACGGATAAACACTGAAGCTTTCTTT	CASSAGRINTEAFF
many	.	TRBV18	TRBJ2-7	TGTGCCAGCCGCCGGGACACCACCTACGAGCAGTACTTC	CASRRDTTYEQYF
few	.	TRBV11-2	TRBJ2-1	TGTGCCAGCAGCTACGGGGTAGAGCAGTTCTTC	CASSYGVEQFF
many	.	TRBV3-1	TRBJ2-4	TGTGCCAGCAGCCCCCAGGAATCTAGCGAGGGGGCGACCAAAAACATTCAGTACTTC	CASSPQESSEGATKNIQYF
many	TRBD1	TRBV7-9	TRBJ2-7	TGTGCCAGCAGCCAAGGCCCGGACAGGGTCAACGAGCAGTACTTC	CASSQGPDRVNEQYF
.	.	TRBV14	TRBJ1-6	TGTGCCAGCAGCCAAGGACGACGGGAGCAGAGTCTGAGGGTCGGCTCACCCCTCCACTTT	CASSQGRREQSLRVGSPLHF
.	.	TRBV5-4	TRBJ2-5	TGTGCCAGCAGCTATCCTGAGGGAGAGACCCAGTACTTC	CASSYPEGETQYF
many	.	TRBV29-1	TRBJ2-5	TGCAGCGCGAGAACAGGGTTCGACGAGACCCAGTACTTC	CSARTGFDETQYF
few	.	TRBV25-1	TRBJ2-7	TGTGCCAGCAGTGAAGGACCCTTCGAGCAGTACTTC	CASSEGPFEQYF
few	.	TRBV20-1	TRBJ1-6	TGCAGTGCTATACAGGGTCTTAATTCACCCCTCCACTTT	CSAIQGLNSPLHF
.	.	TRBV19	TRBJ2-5	TGTGCCAGTAGTATTTTACAAGGGGATCAAGAGACCCAGTACTTC	CASSILQGDQETQYF
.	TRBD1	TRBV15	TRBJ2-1	TGTGCCACCAGCAGAGTTAGGACAGGCTACAATGAGCAGTTCTTC	CATSRVRTGYNEQFF
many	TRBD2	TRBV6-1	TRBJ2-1	TGTGCCAGCAGTGAAAGGGTGGCGGGAGGGGTTGGTGAGCAGTTCTTC	CASSERVAGGVGEQFF
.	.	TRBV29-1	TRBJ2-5	TGCAGCGTTGCTCAAGAGACCCAGTACTTC	CSVAQETQYF
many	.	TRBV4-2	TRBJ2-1	TGTGCCAGCAGCCAAGTTCTAGCTCGAGATGAGCAGTTCTTC	CASSQVLARDEQFF
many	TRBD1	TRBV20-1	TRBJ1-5	TGCAGTGCTACCCGCACAGGGGGCGGTAATCAGCCCCAGCATTTT	CSATRTGGGNQPQHF
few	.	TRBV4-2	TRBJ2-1	TGTGCCAGCAGCCAAGAGCATAGGCAGTTCTTC	CASSQEHRQFF
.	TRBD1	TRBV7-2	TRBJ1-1	TGTGCCAGCAGCTTCGGGACAGGGATTTTACGGACTGAAGCTTTCTTT	CASSFGTGILRTEAFF
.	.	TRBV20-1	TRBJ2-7	TGCAGCGTGACTAGTCTCTACGAGCAGTACTTC	CSVTSLYEQYF
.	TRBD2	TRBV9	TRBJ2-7	TGTGCCAGCAGCGCGGCCGGGACTAGCGGGAGATTAGAGCAGTACTTC	CASSAAGTSGRLEQYF
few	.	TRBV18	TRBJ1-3	TGTGCCAGCTCACCACCGGAGTTGAATGGAAACACCATATATTTT	CASSPPELNGNTIYF
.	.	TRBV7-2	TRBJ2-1	TGTGCCAGCAGCCCGGGGGCATGGAATGAGCAGTTCTTC	CASSPGAWNEQFF
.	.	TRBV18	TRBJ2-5	TGTGCCAGCTCACGAGACCTACAAGAGACCCAGCACTTC	CASSRDLQETQHF
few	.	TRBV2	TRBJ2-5	TGTGCCAGCAGTGGACAGTCCGTAGAGACCCAGTACTTC	CASSGQSVETQYF
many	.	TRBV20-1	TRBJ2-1	TGCAGTGCCCCTGTTTACAATGAGCAGTTCTTC	CSAPVYNEQFF
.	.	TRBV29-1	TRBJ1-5	TGCAGCGTCTCACGGGGGACCAATCAGCCCCAGCATTTT	CSVSRGTNQPQHF
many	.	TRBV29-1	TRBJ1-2	TGCAGCGTTGACGACTTTAACTATGGCTACACCTTC	CSVDDFNYGYTF
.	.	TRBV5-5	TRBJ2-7	TGTACCAGCAGCTTGGTGGCGGGGTCCTACGAGCAGTACTTC	CTSSLVAGSYEQYF
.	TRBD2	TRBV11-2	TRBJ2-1	TGTGCCAGCAGCTTATTTCTAGCGGGCTCCTTTTCCTACAATGAGCAGTTCTTC	CASSLFLAGSFSYNEQFF